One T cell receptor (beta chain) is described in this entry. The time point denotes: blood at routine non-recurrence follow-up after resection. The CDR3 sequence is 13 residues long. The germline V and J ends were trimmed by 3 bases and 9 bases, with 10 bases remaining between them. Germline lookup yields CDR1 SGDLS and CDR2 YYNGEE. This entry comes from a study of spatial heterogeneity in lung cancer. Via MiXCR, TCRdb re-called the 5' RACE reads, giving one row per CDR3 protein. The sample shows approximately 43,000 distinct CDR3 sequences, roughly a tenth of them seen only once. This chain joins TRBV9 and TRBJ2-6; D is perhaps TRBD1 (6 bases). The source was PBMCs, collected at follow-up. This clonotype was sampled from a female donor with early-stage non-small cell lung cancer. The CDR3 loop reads CASSAQGYNVLTF. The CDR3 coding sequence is TGTGCCAGCAGCGCACAGGGATACAACGTCCTGACTTTC.